This T cell receptor beta chain was observed in a study of shared clonotypes between healthy human individuals. Study findings and constraints: It was the few donors that limited the genetic and exposure-history diversity represented.

V dropped 5 bases and J dropped 4 bases, with 12 bases sitting between them. The germline V gene encodes CDR1 SGHVS and CDR2 FQNEAQ. The CDR3 sequence is 13 residues long. A note on this clone: Its cognate antigen is unknown.

Libraries were prepared by immunoSEQ multiplex PCR; TCRdb keeps only in-frame clonotypes and omits some of them. The sample lists roughly 700,000 clones, approximately 79% seen once, with more than 1.5% in the top ten. This TCR came from a woman aged 25 to 39 in good health. The gene calls are TRBV7-8 and TRBJ2-7, with TRBD1 as a possible D gene (5 bases). Sequencing was done on a sample of memory CD4+ T cells sorted from blood. Noted subset: CD45RA-negative fraction. The CDR3 loop reads CASSLSPGYEQYF. As DNA, the CDR3 is TGTGCCAGCAGCCTATCCCCAGGGTACGAGCAGTACTTC.